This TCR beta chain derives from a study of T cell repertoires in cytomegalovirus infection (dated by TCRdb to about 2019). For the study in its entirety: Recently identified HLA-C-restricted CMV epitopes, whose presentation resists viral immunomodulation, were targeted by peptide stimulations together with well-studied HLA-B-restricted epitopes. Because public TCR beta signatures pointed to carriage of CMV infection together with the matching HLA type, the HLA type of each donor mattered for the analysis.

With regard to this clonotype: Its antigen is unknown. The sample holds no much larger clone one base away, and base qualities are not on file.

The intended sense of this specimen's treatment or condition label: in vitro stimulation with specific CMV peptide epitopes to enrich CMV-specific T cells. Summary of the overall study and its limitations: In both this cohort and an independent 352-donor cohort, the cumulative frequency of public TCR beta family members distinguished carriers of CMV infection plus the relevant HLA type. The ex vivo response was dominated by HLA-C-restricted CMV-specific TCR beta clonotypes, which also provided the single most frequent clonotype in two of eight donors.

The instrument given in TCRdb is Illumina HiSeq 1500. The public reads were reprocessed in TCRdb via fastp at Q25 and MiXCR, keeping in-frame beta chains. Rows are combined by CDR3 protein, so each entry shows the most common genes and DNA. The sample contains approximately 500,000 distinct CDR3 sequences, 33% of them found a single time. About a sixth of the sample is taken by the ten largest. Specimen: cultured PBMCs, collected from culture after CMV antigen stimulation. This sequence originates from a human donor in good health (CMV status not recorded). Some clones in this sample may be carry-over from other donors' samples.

The nucleotide sequence reads as follows: TGTGCCAGCAGCGAGGGTGGGGGGCGTCTCTTGGAGACCCAGTACTTC. Protein translation: CASSEGGGRLLETQYF. The rearrangement joined TRBV9 to TRBJ2-5; the D segment may tentatively be TRBD1 or TRBD2, each giving 6 matched bases. From the cysteine up to the phenylalanine, the CDR3 has a length of 16 residues. The DNA shown is the 48-base CDR3, in frame from base 1. The germline V gene specifies SGDLS as CDR1 and YYNGEE as CDR2. Cut back by 3 bases and 5 bases, the V and J ends lie 20 bases apart.